This T cell receptor (beta chain) was identified during a study of blood T cell repertoires in COVID-19. Study context: The analysed material was cDNA or gDNA that came from T cells, B-cell-depleted T cells, or PBMCs.

Membership in each cohort depended on participant-reported clinical history. Before being deemed recovered, Cohort 3 donors had two negative PCRs, clearance, or symptom resolution. Source study methods: Amplified reference gene primers provided the basis for estimating nucleated cell counts. The data were produced by immunoSEQ multiplex PCR, yet TCRdb's version contains in-frame clones alone and is incomplete. For V, J and clone size, that table is used; D and trimming come from the DNA. The data contain around 380,000 clones, 70% to 90% of them singletons. Input material: PBMCs or T cells enriched from blood (not recorded which). The sequence derives from a young man who had recovered from COVID-19.

The CDR3 nucleotides read TGTGCCAGCAGCCGCGGGACAGGGGGCGAGGTAGCTTTCTTT. This translates into CASSRGTGGEVAFF. The chain carries TRBV9 and TRBJ1-1, with 12 bases aligning to TRBD1. This CDR3 is 14 amino acids long. Germline V CDR1 and CDR2: SGDLS, YYNGEE. V gave up 4 bases and J gave up 10 bases; unmatched junction bases: 8.